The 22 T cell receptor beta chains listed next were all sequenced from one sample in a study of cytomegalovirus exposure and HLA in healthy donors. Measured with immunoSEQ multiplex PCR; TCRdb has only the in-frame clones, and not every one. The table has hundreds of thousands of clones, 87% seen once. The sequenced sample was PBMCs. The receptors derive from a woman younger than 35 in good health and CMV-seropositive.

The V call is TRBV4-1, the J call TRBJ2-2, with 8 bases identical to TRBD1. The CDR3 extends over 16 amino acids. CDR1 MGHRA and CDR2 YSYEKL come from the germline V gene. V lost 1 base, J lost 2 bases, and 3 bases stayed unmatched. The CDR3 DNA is TGCGCCAGCAGCCAAGCCGGGACAGGAAACACCGGGGAGCTGTTTTTT. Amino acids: CASSQAGTGNTGELFF.

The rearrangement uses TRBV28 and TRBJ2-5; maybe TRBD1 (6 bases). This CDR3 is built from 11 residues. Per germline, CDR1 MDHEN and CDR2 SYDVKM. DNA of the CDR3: TGTGAAACCAGGGGTAAAGAGACCCAGTACTTC. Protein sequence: CETRGKETQYF.

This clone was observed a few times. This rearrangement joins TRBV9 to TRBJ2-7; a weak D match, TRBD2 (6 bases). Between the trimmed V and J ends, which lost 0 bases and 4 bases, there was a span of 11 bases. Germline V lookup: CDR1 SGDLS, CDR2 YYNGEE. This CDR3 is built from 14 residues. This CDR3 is CASSVASGLYEQYF. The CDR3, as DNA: TGTGCCAGCAGCGTAGCCTCAGGACTATACGAGCAGTACTTC.

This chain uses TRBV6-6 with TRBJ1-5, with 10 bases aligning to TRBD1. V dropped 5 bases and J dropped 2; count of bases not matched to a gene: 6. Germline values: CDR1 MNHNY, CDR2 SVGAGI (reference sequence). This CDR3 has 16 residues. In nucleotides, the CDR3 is TGTGCCAGCAGTCCCCACGACAGGGGGCGCAATCAGCCCCAGCATTTT. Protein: CASSPHDRGRNQPQHF.

The CDR3: CASSFGTGTVYGYTF. CDR3 coding DNA: TGTGCCAGCAGCTTCGGAACCGGGACAGTTTATGGCTACACCTTC. The V call is TRBV5-4, the J call TRBJ1-2; the match to TRBD1 covers 7 bases. The CDR3 is 15 amino acids. CDR1 is SGHNT and CDR2 is YYREEE in the germline V gene (reference sequence). Trimming at V came to 2 bases and at J to 5 bases, leaving 9 bases not matched to a gene.

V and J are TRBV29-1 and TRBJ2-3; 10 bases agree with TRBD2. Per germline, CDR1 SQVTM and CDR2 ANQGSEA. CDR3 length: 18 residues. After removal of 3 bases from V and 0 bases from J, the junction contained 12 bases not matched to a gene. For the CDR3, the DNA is TGCAGCGTTGATGAAATCCTAGCGGGAGCCTCTAGCACAGATACGCAGTATTTT. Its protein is CSVDEILAGASSTDTQYF.

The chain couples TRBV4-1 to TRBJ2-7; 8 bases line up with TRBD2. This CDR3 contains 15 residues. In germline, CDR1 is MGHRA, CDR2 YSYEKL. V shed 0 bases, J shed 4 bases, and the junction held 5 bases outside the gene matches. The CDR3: CASSQDRGGGYEQYF. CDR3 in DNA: TGCGCCAGCAGCCAAGATCGGGGGGGCGGATACGAGCAGTACTTC.

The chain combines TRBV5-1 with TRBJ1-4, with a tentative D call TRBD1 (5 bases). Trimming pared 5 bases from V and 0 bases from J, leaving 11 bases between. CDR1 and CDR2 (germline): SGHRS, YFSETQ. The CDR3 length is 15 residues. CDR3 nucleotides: TGCGCCAGCAGTAACGGACAAACAACTAATGAAAAACTGTTTTTT. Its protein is CASSNGQTTNEKLFF.

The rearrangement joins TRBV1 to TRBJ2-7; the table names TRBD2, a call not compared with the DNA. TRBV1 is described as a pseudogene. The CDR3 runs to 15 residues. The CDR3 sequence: CTSSQDCGRTYEQYF. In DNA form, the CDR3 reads TGCACCAGCAGCCAAGATTGCGGGAGAACCTACGAGCAGTACTTC.

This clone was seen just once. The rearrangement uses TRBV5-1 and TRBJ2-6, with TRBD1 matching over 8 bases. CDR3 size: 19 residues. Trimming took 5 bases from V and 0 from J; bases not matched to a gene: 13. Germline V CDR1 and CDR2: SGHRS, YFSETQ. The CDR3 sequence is CASSSRRQGSISGANVLTF. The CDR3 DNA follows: TGCGCCAGCAGTTCTAGGAGACAGGGGTCGATCTCTGGGGCCAACGTCCTGACTTTC.

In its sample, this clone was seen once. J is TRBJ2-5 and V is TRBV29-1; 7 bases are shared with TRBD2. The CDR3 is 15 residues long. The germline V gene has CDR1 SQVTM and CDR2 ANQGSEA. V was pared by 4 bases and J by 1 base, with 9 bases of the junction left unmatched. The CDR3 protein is CSVVFFSGTQETQYF. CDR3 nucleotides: TGCAGCGTTGTGTTTTTCAGCGGGACCCAAGAGACCCAGTACTTC.

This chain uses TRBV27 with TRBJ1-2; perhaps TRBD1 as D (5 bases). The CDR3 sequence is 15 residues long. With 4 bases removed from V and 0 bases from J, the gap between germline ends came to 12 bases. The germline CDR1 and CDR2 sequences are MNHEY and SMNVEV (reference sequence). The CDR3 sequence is CASSSPDTANYGYTF. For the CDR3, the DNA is TGTGCCAGCAGTTCCCCGGACACTGCTAACTATGGCTACACCTTC.

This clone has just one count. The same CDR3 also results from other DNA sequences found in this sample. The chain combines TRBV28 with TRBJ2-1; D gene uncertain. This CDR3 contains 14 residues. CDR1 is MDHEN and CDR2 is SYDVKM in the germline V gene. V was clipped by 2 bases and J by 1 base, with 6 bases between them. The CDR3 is CASSLTSSYNEQFF. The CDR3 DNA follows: TGTGCCAGCAGTTTAACTTCTTCCTACAATGAGCAGTTCTTC. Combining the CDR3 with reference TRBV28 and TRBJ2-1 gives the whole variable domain DVKVTQSSRYLVKRTGEKVFLECVQDMDHENMFWYRQDPGLGLRLIYFSYDVKMKEKGDIPEGYSVSREKKERFSLILESASTNQTSMYLCASSLTSSYNEQFFGPGTRLTVL.

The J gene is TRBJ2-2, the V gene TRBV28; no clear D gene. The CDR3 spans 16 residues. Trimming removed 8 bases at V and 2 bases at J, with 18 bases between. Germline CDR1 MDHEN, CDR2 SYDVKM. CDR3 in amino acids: CASHTQWPINTGELFF. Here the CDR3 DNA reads TGTGCCAGCCATACCCAGTGGCCGATTAACACCGGGGAGCTGTTTTTT.

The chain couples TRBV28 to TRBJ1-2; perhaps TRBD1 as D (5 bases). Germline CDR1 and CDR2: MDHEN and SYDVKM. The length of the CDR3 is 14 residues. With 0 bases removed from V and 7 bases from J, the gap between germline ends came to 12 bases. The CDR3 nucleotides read TGTGCCAGCAGTTTATGGAGGCCAGGGTCTGGCTACACCTTC. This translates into CASSLWRPGSGYTF.

As DNA, the CDR3 is TGTGCCAGTAGTACCCCCATACCTGACAGCACTGAAGCTTTCTTT. Amino acids: CASSTPIPDSTEAFF. The V and J genes are TRBV19 and TRBJ1-1; the D gene is possibly TRBD1 (5 bases). Germline V gene sequence: CDR1 LNHDA, CDR2 SQIVND (reference sequence). Trimming cost V 4 bases and J 4 bases, with 16 bases left between them. The CDR3 runs 15 residues.

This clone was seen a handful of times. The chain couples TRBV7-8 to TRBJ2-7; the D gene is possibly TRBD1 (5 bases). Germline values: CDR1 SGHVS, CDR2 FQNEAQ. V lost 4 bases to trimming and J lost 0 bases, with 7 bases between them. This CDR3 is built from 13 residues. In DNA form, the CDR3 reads TGTGCCAGCAGCTACAGGCTCTCCTACGAGCAGTACTTC. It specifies CASSYRLSYEQYF.

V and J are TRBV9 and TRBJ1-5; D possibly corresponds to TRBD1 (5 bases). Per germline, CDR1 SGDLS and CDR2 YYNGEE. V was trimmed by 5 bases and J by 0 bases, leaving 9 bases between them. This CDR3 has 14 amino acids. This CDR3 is CASSSGASNQPQHF. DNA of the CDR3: TGTGCCAGCAGTTCTGGGGCTAGCAATCAGCCCCAGCATTTT.

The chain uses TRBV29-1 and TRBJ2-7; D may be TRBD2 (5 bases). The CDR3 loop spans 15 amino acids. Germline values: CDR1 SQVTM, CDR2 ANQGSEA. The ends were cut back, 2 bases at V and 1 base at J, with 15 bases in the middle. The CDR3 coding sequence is TGCAGCGTTGAATTGGACCGGGAATCTTCCTACGAGCAGTACTTC. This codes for CSVELDRESSYEQYF.

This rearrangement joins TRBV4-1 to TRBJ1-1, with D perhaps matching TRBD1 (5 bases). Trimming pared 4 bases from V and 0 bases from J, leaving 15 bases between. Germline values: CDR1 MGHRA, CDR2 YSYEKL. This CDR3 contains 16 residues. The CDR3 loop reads CASSLGRQYLNTEAFF. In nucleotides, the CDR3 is TGCGCCAGCAGCCTTGGACGACAGTACCTGAACACTGAAGCTTTCTTT.

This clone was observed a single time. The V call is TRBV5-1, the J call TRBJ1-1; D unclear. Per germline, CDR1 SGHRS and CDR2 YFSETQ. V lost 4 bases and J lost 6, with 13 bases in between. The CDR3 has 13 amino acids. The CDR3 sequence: CASSPGGVPEAFF. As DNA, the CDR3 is TGCGCCAGCAGCCCCGGAGGAGTCCCTGAAGCTTTCTTT.

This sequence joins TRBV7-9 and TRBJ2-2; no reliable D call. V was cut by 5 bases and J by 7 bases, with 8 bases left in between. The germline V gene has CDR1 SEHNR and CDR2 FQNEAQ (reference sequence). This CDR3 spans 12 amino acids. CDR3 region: CASSQAGGELFF. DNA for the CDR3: TGTGCCAGCAGCCAAGCTGGCGGGGAGCTGTTTTTT.